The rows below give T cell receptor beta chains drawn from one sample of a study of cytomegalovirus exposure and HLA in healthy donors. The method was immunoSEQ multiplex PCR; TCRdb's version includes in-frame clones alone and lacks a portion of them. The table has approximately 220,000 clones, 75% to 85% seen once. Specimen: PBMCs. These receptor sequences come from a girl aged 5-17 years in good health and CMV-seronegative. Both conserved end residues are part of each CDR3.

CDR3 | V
CASRYTTDTEAFF | TRBV6-5
CASRVGTEYGYTF | TRBV28
CAWSRSGQGSSPLHF | TRBV30
CASSKRGTDNEKLFF | TRBV19
CASSPPTSGRVREQYF | TRBV18
CASSTWRDGNTIYF | TRBV19
CASSLDGRTNSYEQYF | TRBV27
CASSRKPVNGYTF | TRBV7-2
CASRPTGTSGEQYF | TRBV27
CASSGAGGLQETQYF | TRBV9
CASKRTATNEKLFF | TRBV6-1
CASSLGQLRVNEQFF | TRBV5-6
CASSQEARDRGIYEQFF | TRBV4-1
CASTYGGWVNTEAFF | TRBV2
CASSPAPARVLGETQYF | TRBV7-2
CASSQGFDKANGYTF | TRBV4-3
CASSQDRDSNQPQHF | TRBV4-2
CASSAGWGGYEQYF | TRBV11-3
CASSPGLAGYSYEQYF | TRBV7-2
CATERQNTYEQYF | TRBV5-4
CASSPLGGSSNQPQHF | TRBV7-9
CASLQGAADTQYF | TRBV25-1
CASTFRGKRYTDTQYF | TRBV28
CASSVGLTPRGEQFF | TRBV11-2
CASKYSGRADTGELFF | TRBV19
CASSLAVGAGYGYTF | TRBV5-1
CASSVEGSGNTIYF | TRBV9
CASSLSANTGELFF | TRBV6-5
CAVRQQLNTEAFF | TRBV7-6
CASSLTETYEQYF | TRBV7-9
CATRTGPSGNTIYF | TRBV15
CASSITGTGRFNYGYTF | TRBV27
CASSTTSLYGNSNQPQHF | TRBV18
CATSGIQGSYNEQFF | TRBV15
CASQRGLAAMGQFF | TRBV5-1
CAWSVGRALRADTQYF | TRBV30
CASTYRSGNTIYF | TRBV28
CASSQDLSGQGRETQYF | TRBV4-3
CSVVGLNEQFF | TRBV29-1
CSVLIGGTDYGYTF | TRBV29-1
CASSPRGGTGELFF | TRBV9
CASSVVGLARDEQFF | TRBV9
CASSMGRGYTGELFF | TRBV19
CAWNRDSYEQYF | TRBV30
CASSIGSGGASTDTQYF | TRBV19
CASTQDRGRNSPLHF | TRBV4-1
CASSRQGQSYNEQFF | TRBV28
CASKTGAYTEAFF | TRBV28